The 5 T cell receptor beta chains given below trace back to one sample, sequenced in a study of blood T cell repertoires in COVID-19. TCRdb keeps only in-frame clones here, not all; method: immunoSEQ multiplex PCR. Of roughly 60,000 clones listed, 84% are singletons. Material for sequencing was peripheral blood. These receptors were collected from a man between 60 and 75 years old with COVID-19, enrolled during active disease.

This chain links TRBV5-5 with TRBJ1-1; tentative D call: TRBD1 (5 bases). This CDR3 has 13 amino acids. CDR1 is SGHKS, CDR2 YYEKEE, per germline (reference sequence). V was pared by 2 bases and J by 5 bases, with 10 bases between. The CDR3 is CASSFSGMTEAFF. As DNA, the CDR3 is TGTGCCAGCAGCTTTTCAGGGATGACTGAAGCTTTCTTT.

The chain combines TRBV19 with TRBJ2-7, with D perhaps TRBD2 (6 bases). The germline V gene has CDR1 LNHDA and CDR2 SQIVND (reference sequence). CDR3 size: 14 residues. V shed 4 bases and J shed 3 bases, with 13 bases lying between them. The CDR3 region is CASSSGTRGYEQYF. As DNA, the CDR3 is TGTGCCAGTAGTAGCGGGACCCGGGGCTACGAGCAGTACTTC.

The chain employs TRBV14 and TRBJ2-1, with 10 positions matching TRBD1. V trimming: 0 bases; J trimming: 9 bases; junction bases outside the gene matches: 11. This CDR3 has 17 residues. The germline V gene encodes CDR1 SGHDN and CDR2 FVKESK. CDR3 protein: CASSQDKSGQGIGEQFF. CDR3 DNA: TGTGCCAGCAGCCAAGATAAATCGGGACAGGGGATAGGTGAGCAGTTCTTC.

This clone was found once. V usage is TRBV7-6 and J usage is TRBJ2-2; 9 nucleotides agree with TRBD2. V lost 5 bases, J lost 6 bases, and 10 bases stayed unmatched. CDR1 is SGHVS and CDR2 is FNYEAQ in the germline V gene. The CDR3 is 16 amino acids. For the CDR3, the DNA is TGTGCCAGCAGCCCCCTCCGACTAGCGGAACCCGGGGAGCTGTTTTTT. It specifies CASSPLRLAEPGELFF.

The chain combines TRBV9 with TRBJ1-3; 10 bases align to TRBD1. Germline V gives CDR1 SGDLS, CDR2 YYNGEE. The CDR3 spans 18 residues. With 0 bases clipped from V and 1 base from J, the junction kept 7 bases outside the gene matches. The CDR3 DNA is TGTGCCAGCAGCGTAGCTGGACAGGGGGTCTCTTCTGGAAACACCATATATTTT. Protein: CASSVAGQGVSSGNTIYF.